Each of the 22 T cell receptor beta chains below was sequenced from the same sample in a study of post-analysis software for immune sequencing data. Carried by the TCR beta cDNA libraries were unique molecular identifiers. TCRdb reprocessed the PCR reads via MiXCR and lists one record per CDR3 protein. Among about 430,000 distinct CDR3 sequences listed, 39% were seen once. Study-wide results and limits: Patients had higher frequencies than controls of roughly five TRBV segments, including TRBV5-6, TRBV5-1 and TRBV20-1.

Antigens of these TCRs are unknown. The specimen was blood. The origin of the receptors is a girl aged 2-10 years with multiple sclerosis.

The V gene is TRBV7-2, the J gene TRBJ1-3, with TRBD1 matching over 9 bases. The CDR3 is 17 residues long. Germline trimming cut 1 base from V and 0 bases from J; bases unmatched to any gene: 4. The germline CDR1 and CDR2 sequences are SGHTA and FQGNSA. The CDR3, as DNA: TGTGCCAGCAGCTTAGAATTGGGACAGGGCTCTGGAAACACCATATATTTT. Its protein is CASSLELGQGSGNTIYF.

Regarding this clonotype: One end of the junction fails to match germline, which may point to a read error. The chain links TRBV4-2 to TRBJ2-7, with 11 bases fitting TRBD1. The J call could be wrong; TRBJ2-5 is a better fit for the DNA end. The CDR3 runs to 16 residues. CDR1 is LGHNA, CDR2 YNFKEQ, per germline. CDR3 sequence (DNA): TGTGTCAGCAGCCAAGACGGGACAGGGGGGAAAGAGACCCAGTACTTC. It codes for CVSSQDGTGGKETQYF.

This clonotype was observed a few times. The chain carries TRBV7-6 and TRBJ2-3, with 8 bases that match TRBD2. The CDR3 runs to 16 residues. Germline CDR1 is SGHVS and CDR2 is FNYEAQ. The trim removed 5 bases at V and 4 bases at J, leaving 11 bases unmatched. The CDR3 sequence: CASSGRRGGLSDTQYF. Here the CDR3 DNA reads TGTGCCAGCAGCGGCCGTCGCGGGGGGCTGTCAGATACGCAGTATTTT.

The chain uses TRBV5-1 and TRBJ2-7, with D possibly being TRBD2 (6 bases). The CDR3 consists of 15 residues. Germline CDR1 is SGHRS and CDR2 is YFSETQ. V gave up 1 base and J gave up 4 bases, with 15 bases separating them. CDR3 sequence (DNA): TGCGCCAGCAGCTTGATTCGGGGGAGTCAATACGAGCAGTACTTC. It yields the protein CASSLIRGSQYEQYF.

This clonotype has more than one count but fewer than ten. An end of the junction does not agree with germline; a read error may underlie this. The J gene is TRBJ2-1, the V gene TRBV27; 8 bases match TRBD1. The CDR3 extends over 15 amino acids. The germline gives CDR1 MNHEY, CDR2 SMNVEV (reference sequence). CDR3 nucleotide sequence: TGTGCCAACAGTTTAAGGACAGGGTCCTACAATGAGCAGTTCTTC. Its translation: CANSLRTGSYNEQFF.

The J gene is TRBJ1-5, the V gene TRBV2; D may be TRBD1 (5 bases). CDR3 length: 14 residues. The ends were cut back, 5 bases at V and 4 bases at J, with 12 bases in the middle. CDR1 and CDR2 (germline): SNHLY, FYNNEI. CDR3 in amino acids: CASSRGRGNQPQHF. For the CDR3, the DNA is TGTGCCAGCAGTAGAGGAAGGGGTAATCAGCCCCAGCATTTT.

The CDR3 sequence is CSVWTVGHEKLFF. The CDR3 DNA reads TGCAGCGTCTGGACAGTGGGCCATGAAAAACTGTTTTTT. The chain recombines TRBV29-1 with TRBJ1-4, with D possibly matching TRBD1 (6 bases). Trimming removed 6 bases at V and 6 bases at J, with 14 bases between. The CDR3 is 13 amino acids. Germline CDR1 is SQVTM and CDR2 is ANQGSEA.

There are many counts of this clonotype. This sequence joins TRBV9 and TRBJ1-2; D is uncertain. The V end lost 5 bases, the J end lost 3 bases, and 14 bases lay between the germline ends. The CDR3 has 14 amino acids. Per germline, CDR1 SGDLS and CDR2 YYNGEE. CDR3 in amino acids: CASSPLDGDYGYTF. CDR3 in DNA: TGTGCCAGCAGTCCCTTGGACGGTGACTATGGCTACACCTTC.

This clonotype was picked up a small number of times. The chain combines TRBV6-5 with TRBJ2-7; 10 bases line up with TRBD1. The CDR3 is 15 amino acids. Germline CDR1 and CDR2: MNHEY and SVGAGI. Trimming removed 7 bases from V and 4 bases from J; junction bases left unmatched: 10. The CDR3, as DNA: TGTGCCAGCAATGGGGCCGGGACAGGGGATTACGAGCAGTACTTC. It codes for CASNGAGTGDYEQYF.

This clonotype was detected a few times. The V call is TRBV9, the J call TRBJ2-7; D possibly corresponds to TRBD1 (7 bases). The length of the CDR3 is 13 residues. V was trimmed by 1 base and J by 3 bases, leaving 8 bases between them. The germline gives CDR1 SGDLS, CDR2 YYNGEE. This CDR3 reads CASSVQGGYEQYF. The CDR3 nucleotides read TGTGCCAGCAGCGTACAGGGGGGCTACGAGCAGTACTTC.

This clonotype was observed a handful of times. The genes are TRBV29-1 and TRBJ2-1; D uncertain. The CDR3 is made up of 13 amino acids. Trimming took off 4 bases at V and 4 bases at J, with 11 bases between the two ends. CDR1 is SQVTM and CDR2 is ANQGSEA in the germline V gene. CDR3 amino acids: CSVAPILYNEQFF. As DNA, the CDR3 is TGCAGCGTTGCCCCCATCCTGTACAATGAGCAGTTCTTC.

The gene calls are TRBV5-4 and TRBJ2-7; D remains ambiguous. Trimming shortened V by 0 bases and J by 1 base, and 11 bases separated the two germline ends. The CDR3 is made up of 15 amino acids. The germline CDR1 and CDR2 sequences are SGHNT and YYREEE (reference sequence). CDR3 nucleotides: TGTGCCAGCAGCTTGGGAGGAAAGGTATCCTACGAGCAGTACTTC. This sequence encodes CASSLGGKVSYEQYF.

A few counts support this clonotype. The chain recombines TRBV4-2 with TRBJ2-7; D not resolved. The germline CDR1 and CDR2 sequences are LGHNA and YNFKEQ. Trimming shortened V by 1 base and J by 0 bases, and 10 bases separated the two germline ends. The CDR3 has 15 residues. The CDR3 loop is CASSQVVLSSYEQYF. The CDR3, as DNA: TGTGCCAGCAGCCAAGTAGTCCTTAGCTCCTACGAGCAGTACTTC.

The chain joins TRBV6-2 or TRBV6-3 to TRBJ2-7, with 10 bases fitting TRBD2. The CDR3 sequence is 15 residues long. Germline V lookup: CDR1 MNHEY, CDR2 SVGEGT. V was clipped by 4 bases and J by 5 bases; unmatched bases: 8. This CDR3 is CASSSPLAGADEQYF. CDR3 DNA: TGTGCCAGCAGTTCCCCCCTAGCGGGGGCGGACGAGCAGTACTTC.

This clonotype was observed a few times. The V and J genes are TRBV7-2 and TRBJ2-1; D gene ambiguous. V gave up 1 base and J gave up 9 bases, with 7 bases separating them. Germline V CDR1 and CDR2: SGHTA, FQGNSA. This CDR3 is 12 amino acids long. The DNA of the CDR3 is TGTGCCAGCAGCTTAGACGATGGTGAGCAGTTCTTC. It yields the protein CASSLDDGEQFF.

The chain employs TRBV28 and TRBJ2-1; D possibly corresponds to TRBD1 (7 bases). From germline, CDR1 is MDHEN and CDR2 SYDVKM. The V end was cut by 6 bases, the J end by 10 bases, with 19 bases between. This CDR3 spans 14 amino acids. Written as DNA, the CDR3 is TGTGCCAGCAGGCTCCCCCAGGGGGGAACGGAGCAGTTCTTC. This gives the protein CASRLPQGGTEQFF.

V usage is TRBV29-1 and J usage is TRBJ1-2, with 9 bases lining up with TRBD1. The V and J ends lost 5 bases and 2 bases, in that order; junction bases with no gene match: 12. The CDR3 loop spans 16 amino acids. The germline V gene has CDR1 SQVTM and CDR2 ANQGSEA. CDR3 in amino acids: CSVSHQGQGTNYGYTF. The CDR3, as DNA: TGCAGCGTTTCACACCAAGGACAGGGGACGAACTATGGCTACACCTTC.

This clonotype was recorded a few times. The chain employs TRBV7-9 and TRBJ1-6; TRBD1 agrees at 7 bases. CDR1 SEHNR and CDR2 FQNEAQ come from the germline V gene (reference sequence). CDR3 length: 13 amino acids. V trimming: 5 bases; J trimming: 8 bases; junction bases outside the gene matches: 3. The CDR3 sequence: CASSAGQYSPLHF. The DNA of the CDR3 is TGTGCCAGCAGCGCGGGACAGTATTCACCCCTCCACTTT.

This clonotype was counted a few times. The chain carries TRBV6-5 and TRBJ2-7; maybe TRBD1 (6 bases). V lost 8 bases to trimming and J lost 3 bases, with 14 bases between them. This CDR3 is 13 amino acids long. Looked up from germline, CDR1 is MNHEY and CDR2 is SVGAGI. Here the CDR3 DNA reads TGTGCCAGCGGGGATCCAGGGGTCTACGAGCAGTACTTC. Its protein product is CASGDPGVYEQYF.

The rearrangement joins TRBV20-1 to TRBJ1-5; unclear D gene. V was clipped by 1 base and J by 6 bases, with 10 bases between them. The CDR3 loop spans 13 amino acids. Germline V gives CDR1 DFQATT, CDR2 SNEGSKA (reference sequence). This chain's CDR3 is CSARGEQFQPQHF. The CDR3 nucleotides read TGCAGTGCTAGAGGAGAGCAGTTTCAGCCCCAGCATTTT.

The chain uses TRBV7-8 and TRBJ1-2, with 7 bases aligning to TRBD1. The junction had 7 bases not matched to a gene; V was cut back by 4 bases and J by 8 bases. The germline V gene has CDR1 SGHVS and CDR2 FQNEAQ. This CDR3 contains 13 residues. CDR3 sequence reads: CASSSVTGDGYTF. The CDR3 DNA sequence: TGTGCCAGCAGCTCCGTTACAGGGGACGGCTACACCTTC.

This clonotype showed up many times. The V call is TRBV12-3 or TRBV12-4, the J call TRBJ1-5; D perhaps matches TRBD1 (6 bases). Trimming pared 6 bases from V and 3 bases from J, leaving 12 bases between. This CDR3 is 14 amino acids long. The CDR3 DNA reads TGTGCCAGCAGCCCCGGACAGTACAATCAGCCCCAGCATTTT. This sequence encodes CASSPGQYNQPQHF.